Listed below are T cell receptor beta chains from one sample, sequenced in a study of neoadjuvant anti-PD-1 for oral cavity cancer. Measured with immunoSEQ multiplex PCR; TCRdb has only the in-frame clones, and not every one. Of around 8,200 clones listed, 67% are singletons. Specimen: PBMCs, collected after nivolumab (anti-PD-1) treatment. These receptors were collected from a person aged 35-79 years with oral cavity squamous cell carcinoma. The CDR3 runs from the conserved cysteine through the conserved F or W. The D gene is left open where the match is weak. For some rows the clone size is stated as once, few or many, or as a class when expanded; others skip it.

once,TRBV29-1,TRBJ2-1,TRBD2,CSASTSGGYNEQFF,TGCAGCGCATCGACTAGCGGGGGTTACAATGAGCAGTTCTTC
NA,TRBV2,TRBJ1-3,NA,CASSEGQPLSSGNTIYF,TGTGCCAGCAGTGAGGGACAACCGTTAAGCTCTGGAAACACCATATATTTT
NA,TRBV11-2,TRBJ2-5,TRBD2,CASAKGRGGTEEETQYF,TGTGCCAGCGCCAAAGGCCGGGGGGGCACTGAGGAAGAGACCCAGTACTTC
NA,TRBV6-5,TRBJ1-5,TRBD1,CASSINRGHLQPQHF,TGTGCCAGCAGTATCAACAGGGGGCACCTTCAGCCCCAGCATTTT
NA,TRBV5-4,TRBJ2-5,NA,CASSLATAQETQYF,TGTGCCAGCAGCTTGGCCACGGCCCAAGAGACCCAGTACTTC
NA,TRBV9,TRBJ2-1,TRBD1,CASSSQGARSYNEQFF,TGTGCCAGCAGCTCCCAGGGGGCGCGCTCCTACAATGAGCAGTTCTTC
NA,TRBV19,TRBJ2-3,TRBD2,CASSIGAGRDTQYF,TGTGCCAGTAGTATCGGAGCGGGGAGAGATACGCAGTATTTT
NA,TRBV15,TRBJ2-3,TRBD1,CATSLDGQGPIDTQYF,TGTGCCACCAGTTTAGACGGACAGGGGCCTATAGATACGCAGTATTTT
NA,TRBV5-4,TRBJ2-5,TRBD2,CASNRGAGTSQETQYF,TGTGCCTCCAACCGGGGAGCGGGGACGTCGCAAGAGACCCAGTACTTC
NA,TRBV19,TRBJ1-5,TRBD1,CASSIGQGAIQPQHF,TGTGCCAGTAGTATTGGACAGGGGGCAATTCAGCCCCAGCATTTT
NA,TRBV7-9,TRBJ2-1,TRBD2,CASSQTSGGEQFF,TGTGCCAGCAGCCAAACTAGCGGCGGTGAGCAGTTCTTC
NA,TRBV4-1,TRBJ2-5,TRBD1,CASSQRDRETQYF,TGCGCCAGCAGCCAAAGGGACAGGGAGACCCAGTACTTC
NA,TRBV30,TRBJ2-1,TRBD2,CAWSVAGGVMNEQFF,TGTGCCTGGAGCGTAGCGGGGGGGGTGATGAATGAGCAGTTCTTC
few,TRBV28,TRBJ2-5,TRBD2,CASSPGLAEGQETQYF,TGTGCCAGCAGTCCTGGACTAGCGGAGGGACAAGAGACCCAGTACTTC
NA,TRBV27,TRBJ2-1,NA,CASSSRGPYNEQFF,TGTGCCAGCAGTTCTAGGGGACCCTACAATGAGCAGTTCTTC
NA,TRBV7-2,TRBJ1-1,NA,CASKITNTEAFF,TGTGCCAGCAAAATTACGAACACTGAAGCTTTCTTT
medium-sized,TRBV11-2,TRBJ2-5,NA,CASSSVGQGDQETQYF,TGTGCCAGCAGCTCCGTCGGGCAGGGTGACCAAGAGACCCAGTACTTC
NA,TRBV7-2,TRBJ2-2,NA,CASSFSGTGELFF,TGTGCCAGCAGCTTCAGTGGCACCGGGGAGCTGTTTTTT
NA,TRBV7-3,TRBJ1-5,NA,CASSSQGVNQPQHF,TGTGCCAGCAGCTCACAGGGAGTTAATCAGCCCCAGCATTTT
NA,TRBV6-1,TRBJ1-1,NA,CASSIWGNTEAFF,TGTGCCAGCAGCATCTGGGGGAACACTGAAGCTTTCTTT
few,TRBV5-1,TRBJ1-4,TRBD1,CASSLAGTGGEKLFF,TGCGCCAGCAGCTTGGCTGGGACAGGGGGTGAAAAACTGTTTTTT
NA,TRBV10-1,TRBJ2-3,NA,CASSRGGSSTDTQYF,TGCGCCAGCAGCAGGGGGGGGTCTAGCACAGATACGCAGTATTTT
few,TRBV5-1,TRBJ1-2,TRBD1,CASSWDRGQEGYTF,TGCGCCAGCAGCTGGGATAGGGGACAGGAGGGCTACACCTTC
NA,TRBV19,TRBJ1-3,NA,CASSRRDGPSGNTIYF,TGTGCCAGTAGTAGAAGGGACGGCCCCTCTGGAAACACCATATATTTT
once,TRBV11-2,TRBJ1-1,NA,CASSLNPGGNTEAFF,TGTGCCAGCAGCCTTAACCCCGGAGGGAACACTGAAGCTTTCTTT
NA,TRBV11-3,TRBJ1-3,NA,CASSGDSGNTIYF,TGTGCCAGCAGCGGGGACTCTGGAAACACCATATATTTT
NA,TRBV19,TRBJ1-2,NA,CASSPQGNYGYTF,TGTGCCAGTAGTCCCCAGGGCAACTATGGCTACACCTTC
NA,TRBV15,TRBJ1-4,NA,CATSRDRGEKLFF,TGTGCCACCAGCAGAGACAGGGGTGAAAAACTGTTTTTT
NA,TRBV11-2,TRBJ1-1,TRBD1,CASSLSVRTGVTEAFF,TGTGCCAGCAGCTTATCTGTGCGGACAGGGGTTACTGAAGCTTTCTTT
NA,TRBV6-1,TRBJ2-3,NA,CASSASSGGATDTQYF,TGTGCCAGCAGTGCAAGCTCTGGGGGGGCAACAGATACGCAGTATTTT
NA,TRBV29-1,TRBJ1-5,NA,CSVASAVGQPQHF,TGCAGCGTCGCCAGTGCGGTAGGTCAGCCCCAGCATTTT
NA,TRBV10-2,TRBJ2-7,NA,CASSESRLGLYEQYF,TGCGCCAGCAGTGAGTCGAGGTTAGGGCTCTACGAGCAGTACTTC
NA,TRBV9,TRBJ2-5,TRBD2,CASSVGLAGAGTQYF,TGTGCCAGCAGCGTAGGACTAGCGGGGGCCGGGACCCAGTACTTC
NA,TRBV10-3,TRBJ2-7,TRBD2,CAIRPGFGGDEQYF,TGTGCCATCAGGCCGGGATTTGGGGGGGACGAGCAGTACTTC
NA,TRBV6-5,TRBJ1-2,NA,CASRGPSGYTF,TGTGCCAGCAGAGGGCCTAGCGGCTACACCTTC
NA,TRBV18,TRBJ2-5,TRBD1,CASSPSTGGAGETQYF,TGTGCCAGCTCACCCTCGACAGGGGGCGCAGGGGAGACCCAGTACTTC
few,TRBV27,TRBJ1-6,TRBD1,CASSSKQGARNSPLHF,TGTGCCAGCAGTTCTAAGCAGGGGGCTCGGAATTCACCCCTCCACTTT
NA,TRBV7-2,TRBJ2-7,NA,CASRGVNYEQYF,TGTGCCAGTCGTGGGGTGAACTACGAGCAGTACTTC
NA,TRBV29-1,TRBJ2-5,NA,CSVQGWDTVQETQYF,TGCAGCGTTCAAGGGTGGGATACGGTCCAAGAGACCCAGTACTTC
NA,TRBV9,TRBJ2-3,TRBD2,CASSASGYTDTQYF,TGTGCCAGCAGCGCTAGCGGTTACACAGATACGCAGTATTTT
NA,TRBV9,TRBJ1-2,NA,CASSVDGDATYGYTF,TGTGCCAGCAGCGTAGACGGGGACGCAACCTATGGCTACACCTTC
NA,TRBV29-1,TRBJ2-1,NA,CSVGVSPNEQFF,TGCAGCGTTGGTGTCAGTCCCAATGAGCAGTTCTTC
NA,TRBV11-2,TRBJ2-2,NA,CASSLDRGMAGELFF,TGTGCCAGCAGCTTAGACAGGGGAATGGCCGGGGAGCTGTTTTTT
NA,TRBV27,TRBJ2-2,NA,CASSLSRASKGGELFF,TGTGCCAGCAGTTTATCTCGGGCTAGCAAGGGCGGGGAGCTGTTTTTT
NA,TRBV2,TRBJ1-1,NA,CASSAVLNTEAFF,TGTGCCAGCAGTGCGGTGTTGAACACTGAAGCTTTCTTT
NA,TRBV6-4,TRBJ2-3,NA,CASSGEGGTDTQYF,TGTGCCAGCAGTGGAGAGGGGGGCACAGATACGCAGTATTTT